This TCR beta chain was sequenced during a study of blood T cell repertoires in COVID-19. Study summary: Sites across the United States, Italy and Spain contributed samples from acute and convalescent COVID-19. Sample material is recorded as cDNA or gDNA derived from T cells, B-cell-depleted T cells, or PBMCs.

Only one count was recorded for this clone. Original processing methods: Reference gene primer amplification in the assay estimated nucleated cell counts. Data came from immunoSEQ multiplex PCR; TCRdb stores just in-frame clones and leaves some out. For V, J and clone size, that table is used; D and trimming come from the DNA. The sample has about 250,000 clones, over 70% seen once. Germline CDR1 reads GTSNPN; CDR2 reads SVGIG (reference sequence). CDR3 length equals 13 residues. V lost 0 bases, J lost 7 bases, and 9 bases lay in between. The sequence was collected from a woman at least 80 years old with acute or convalescent COVID-19. The chain carries TRBV30 and TRBJ1-4; the D is unclear. Sequencing used peripheral blood. As DNA, the CDR3 is TGTGCCTGGAGTGTACAGTTTCGTGAAAAACTGTTTTTT. This codes for CAWSVQFREKLFF.